This TCR beta chain was recovered during a study of T cell responses to AZD1222 COVID-19 vaccine. The study, taken as a whole, reports: Nearly half of spike-specific TCRs reportedly go after variant regions that carry no mutations. Donors were mostly white British, more females; clonal diversity possibly underestimated. It was only six AZD1222 recipients who were seropositive at baseline.

Profiled with immunoSEQ multiplex PCR; TCRdb holds only in-frame clones, not every one. This sample has 110,000 to 150,000 clones, with 91% found just once. The V gene lost 8 bases and the J gene lost 2 bases, with 13 bases spanning the gap. Looked up from germline, CDR1 is MNHEY and CDR2 is SMNVEV (reference sequence). The CDR3 totals 14 residues. In regard to this clone: As yet, its antigen is unknown.

The sample here was peripheral blood, taken on day 0 of AZD1222 vaccination. V and J are TRBV27 and TRBJ1-5; D gene unclear. This sequence originates from an adult in good health. The CDR3 sequence is CASVRLWGNQPQHF. In DNA, the CDR3 is TGTGCCAGCGTGCGGCTGTGGGGCAATCAGCCCCAGCATTTT.